This T cell receptor beta chain was retrieved from a study of control samples from healthy donors and cancer patients. The assay was immunoSEQ multiplex PCR, and TCRdb's table has in-frame clones only and misses some. The sample holds tens of thousands of clones, around 90% seen once. This clone rates as medium-sized. V was clipped by 3 bases and J by 3 bases, with 7 bases between them. Germline V gene sequence: CDR1 SGHDT, CDR2 YYEEEE. CDR3 length: 12 residues. Sequencing was performed on PBMCs. The gene calls are TRBV5-6 and TRBJ2-7; no firm D call. The TCR sequence derives from a woman between 55 and 75 years old with head and neck cancer. CDR3 bases: TGTGCCAGCAGCTCCATGAACTACGAGCAGTACTTC. Residues: CASSSMNYEQYF. Based on the CDR3 plus reference TRBV5-6 and TRBJ2-7, the full variable domain is DAGVTQSPTHLIKTRGQQVTLRCSPKSGHDTVSWYQQALGQGPQFIFQYYEEEERQRGNFPDRFSGHQFPNYSSELNVNALLLGDSALYLCASSSMNYEQYFGPGTRLTVT.